The source of this T cell receptor beta chain is a study of regulatory T cells in long-lasting Graves disease. CDR3 length equals 15 residues. V was clipped by 5 bases and J by 4 bases; unmatched bases: 3. Germline V lookup: CDR1 SGHNT, CDR2 YENEEA. Time point meaning: newly diagnosed GD, antithyroid drugs for less than 3 months. The authors made the TCR library using RNA they extracted from PBMCs. According to the study, TCR beta libraries were built with iRepertoire HTBI primers and CDR3-region Arm-PCR. Via MiXCR, TCRdb re-called the multiplex PCR reads, giving one row per CDR3 protein. The sample yields approximately 400,000 distinct CDR3 sequences, just under 15% seen once. This clonotype was counted many times. These same data were also listed under a study on T cells in Graves' hyperthyroidism and ophthalmopathy.

Sequenced material: peripheral blood mononuclear cells (PBMCs), taken at new diagnosis, from a patient treated with antithyroid drugs. The TCR sequence derives from a woman younger than 45 with Graves disease. The J gene is TRBJ2-1, the V gene TRBV11-3, with 12 nucleotides matching TRBD2. DNA for the CDR3: TGTGCCAGCAGCCCGACTAGCGGGAGATACAATGAGCAGTTCTTC. Its protein product is CASSPTSGRYNEQFF.